This record concerns one TCR beta chain sequence. The source of the sample is a study of cytomegalovirus exposure and HLA in healthy donors. V was pared by 0 bases and J by 13 bases, with 17 bases between. The CDR3 runs to 14 residues. The germline gives CDR1 SGHRS, CDR2 YFSETQ. The study ran its PCR with 60 Vbeta and 13 Jbeta primers. Assay: immunoSEQ multiplex PCR; the TCRdb copy retains only in-frame clones and omits some. The sample includes 150,000 to 200,000 clones, around 84% seen only once; the top ten take 2.5% to 3%. V and J are TRBV5-1 and TRBJ2-1; possibly TRBD2 for D (5 bases). Sequencing was done on a sample of PBMCs. The clonotype originates from a man aged 25 to 40 in good health and CMV-seropositive. CDR3: CASSLGGLGPEQFF. CDR3 DNA: TGCGCCAGCAGCTTGGGCGGGTTAGGCCCAGAACAGTTCTTC.